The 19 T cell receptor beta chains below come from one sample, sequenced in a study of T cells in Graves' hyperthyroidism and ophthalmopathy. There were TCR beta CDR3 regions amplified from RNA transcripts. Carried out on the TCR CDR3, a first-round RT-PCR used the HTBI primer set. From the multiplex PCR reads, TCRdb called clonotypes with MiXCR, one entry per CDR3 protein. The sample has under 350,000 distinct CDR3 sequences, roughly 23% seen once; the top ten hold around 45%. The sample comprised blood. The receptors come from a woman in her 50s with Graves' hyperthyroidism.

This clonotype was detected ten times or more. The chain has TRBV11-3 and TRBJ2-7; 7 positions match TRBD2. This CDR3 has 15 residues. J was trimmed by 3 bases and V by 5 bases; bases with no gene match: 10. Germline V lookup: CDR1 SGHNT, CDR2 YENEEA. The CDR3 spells CASSPGGSKGYEQYF. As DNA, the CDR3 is TGTGCCAGCAGCCCGGGAGGCAGCAAGGGCTACGAGCAGTACTTC.

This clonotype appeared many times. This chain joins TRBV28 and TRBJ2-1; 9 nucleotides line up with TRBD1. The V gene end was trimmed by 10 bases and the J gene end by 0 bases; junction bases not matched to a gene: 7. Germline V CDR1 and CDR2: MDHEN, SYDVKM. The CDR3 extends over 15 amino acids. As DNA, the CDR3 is TGTGCCACCACAGGGGGCGATAACTCCTACAATGAGCAGTTCTTC. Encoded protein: CATTGGDNSYNEQFF.

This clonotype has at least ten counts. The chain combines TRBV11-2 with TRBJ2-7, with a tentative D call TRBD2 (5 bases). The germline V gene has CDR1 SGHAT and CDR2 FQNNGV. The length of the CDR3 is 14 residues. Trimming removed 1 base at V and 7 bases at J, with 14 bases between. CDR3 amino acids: CASSLVAGPGEQYF. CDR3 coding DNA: TGTGCCAGCAGCTTAGTAGCCGGGCCGGGGGAGCAGTACTTC.

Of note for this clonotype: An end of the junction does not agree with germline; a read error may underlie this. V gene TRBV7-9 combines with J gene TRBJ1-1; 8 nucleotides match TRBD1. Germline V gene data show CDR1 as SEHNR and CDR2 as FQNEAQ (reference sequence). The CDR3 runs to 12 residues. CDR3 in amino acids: CASSLRTGLTFF. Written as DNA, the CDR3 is TGCGCCAGCAGTCTCCGGACAGGGTTGACTTTCTTT.

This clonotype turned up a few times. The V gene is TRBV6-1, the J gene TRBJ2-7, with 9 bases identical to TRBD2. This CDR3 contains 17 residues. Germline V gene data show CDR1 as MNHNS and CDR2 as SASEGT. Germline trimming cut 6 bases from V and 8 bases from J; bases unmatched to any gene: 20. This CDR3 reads CASSLEGSGGSSTKQYF. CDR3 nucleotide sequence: TGTGCCAGCAGCCTGGAAGGAAGCGGGGGGTCTAGCACGAAGCAGTACTTC.

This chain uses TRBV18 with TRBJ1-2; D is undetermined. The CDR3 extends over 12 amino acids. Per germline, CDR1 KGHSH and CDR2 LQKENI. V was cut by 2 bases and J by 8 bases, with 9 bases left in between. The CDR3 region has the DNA TGTGCCAGCTCACCAGCCAGAAGGGGCTACACCTTC. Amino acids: CASSPARRGYTF. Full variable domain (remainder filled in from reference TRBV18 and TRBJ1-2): NAGVMQNPRHLVRRRGQEARLRCSPMKGHSHVYWYRQLPEEGLKFMVYLQKENIIDESGMPKERFSAEFPKEGPSILRIQQVVRGDSAAYFCASSPARRGYTFGSGTRLTVV.

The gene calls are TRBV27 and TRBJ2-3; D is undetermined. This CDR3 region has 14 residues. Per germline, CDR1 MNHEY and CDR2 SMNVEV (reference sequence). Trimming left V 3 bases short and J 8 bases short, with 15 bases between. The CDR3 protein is CASSFGRAPGTQYF. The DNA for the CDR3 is TGTGCCAGCAGTTTTGGTAGAGCCCCCGGTACGCAGTATTTT.

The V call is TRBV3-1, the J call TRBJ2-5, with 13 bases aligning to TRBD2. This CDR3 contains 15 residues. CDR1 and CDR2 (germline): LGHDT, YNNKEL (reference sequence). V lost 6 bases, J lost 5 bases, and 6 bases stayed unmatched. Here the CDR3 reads CASSLPGLAGETQYF. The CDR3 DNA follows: TGTGCCAGCAGTCTTCCGGGACTAGCGGGGGAGACCCAGTACTTC.

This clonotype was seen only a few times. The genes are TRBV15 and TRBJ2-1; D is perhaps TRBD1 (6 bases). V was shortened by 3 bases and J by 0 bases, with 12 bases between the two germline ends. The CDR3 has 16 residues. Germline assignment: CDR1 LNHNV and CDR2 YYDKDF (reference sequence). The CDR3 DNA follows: TGTGCCACCAGCAGCCTTAACAGGGTCTCCTACAATGAGCAGTTCTTC. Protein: CATSSLNRVSYNEQFF.

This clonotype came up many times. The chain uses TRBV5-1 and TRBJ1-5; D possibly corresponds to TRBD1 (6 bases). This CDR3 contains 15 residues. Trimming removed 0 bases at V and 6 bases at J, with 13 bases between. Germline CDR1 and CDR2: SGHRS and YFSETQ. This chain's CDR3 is CASSLEAGDRQPQHF. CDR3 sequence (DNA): TGCGCCAGCAGCTTGGAGGCAGGGGATCGTCAGCCCCAGCATTTT. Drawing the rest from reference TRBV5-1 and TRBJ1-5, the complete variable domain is KAGVTQTPRYLIKTRGQQVTLSCSPISGHRSVSWYQQTPGQGLQFLFEYFSETQRNKGNFPGRFSGRQFSNSRSEMNVSTLELGDSALYLCASSLEAGDRQPQHFGDGTRLSIL.

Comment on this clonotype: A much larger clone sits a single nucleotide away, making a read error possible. CDR3 sequence (DNA): TGTGCCGGCAGCCAAGTCGACAGACCAGCGGAGCAGTACTTC. Residues: CAGSQVDRPAEQYF. This rearrangement joins TRBV3-1 to TRBJ2-7; weak D call: TRBD1 (5 bases). The CDR3 consists of 14 residues. The germline CDR1 and CDR2 sequences are LGHDT and YNNKEL (reference sequence).

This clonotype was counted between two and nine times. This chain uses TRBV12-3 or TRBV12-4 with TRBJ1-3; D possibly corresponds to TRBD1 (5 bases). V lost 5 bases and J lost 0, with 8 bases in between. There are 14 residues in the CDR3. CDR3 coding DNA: TGTGCCAGCAGTGAGCAGGGCTCTGGAAACACCATATATTTT. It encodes CASSEQGSGNTIYF.

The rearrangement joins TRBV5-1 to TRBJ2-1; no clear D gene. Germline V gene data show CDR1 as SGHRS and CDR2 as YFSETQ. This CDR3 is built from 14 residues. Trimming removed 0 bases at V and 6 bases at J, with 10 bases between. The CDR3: CASSLAKASNEQFF. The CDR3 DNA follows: TGCGCCAGCAGCTTGGCCAAGGCTTCCAATGAGCAGTTCTTC. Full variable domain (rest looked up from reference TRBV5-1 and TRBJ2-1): KAGVTQTPRYLIKTRGQQVTLSCSPISGHRSVSWYQQTPGQGLQFLFEYFSETQRNKGNFPGRFSGRQFSNSRSEMNVSTLELGDSALYLCASSLAKASNEQFFGPGTRLTVL.

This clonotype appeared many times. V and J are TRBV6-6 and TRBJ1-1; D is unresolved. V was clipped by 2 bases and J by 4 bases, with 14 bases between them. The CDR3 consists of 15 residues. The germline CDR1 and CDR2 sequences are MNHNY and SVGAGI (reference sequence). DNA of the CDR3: TGTGCCAGCAGTTACGCGACCAAAAGGGTCACTGAAGCTTTCTTT. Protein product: CASSYATKRVTEAFF.

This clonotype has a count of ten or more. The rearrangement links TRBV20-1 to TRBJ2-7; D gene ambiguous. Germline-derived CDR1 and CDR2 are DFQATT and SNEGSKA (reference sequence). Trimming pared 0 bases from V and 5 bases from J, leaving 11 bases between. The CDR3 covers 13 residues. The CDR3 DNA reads TGCAGTGCTAGAGACCCACAGACAAACGAGCAGTACTTC. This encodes CSARDPQTNEQYF.

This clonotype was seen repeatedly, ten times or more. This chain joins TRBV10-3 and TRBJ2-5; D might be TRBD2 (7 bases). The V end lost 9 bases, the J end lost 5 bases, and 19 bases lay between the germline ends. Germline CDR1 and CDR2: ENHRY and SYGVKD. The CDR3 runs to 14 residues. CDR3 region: CAIAAGGQVETQYF. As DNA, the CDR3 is TGTGCCATTGCTGCCGGGGGGCAGGTGGAGACCCAGTACTTC.

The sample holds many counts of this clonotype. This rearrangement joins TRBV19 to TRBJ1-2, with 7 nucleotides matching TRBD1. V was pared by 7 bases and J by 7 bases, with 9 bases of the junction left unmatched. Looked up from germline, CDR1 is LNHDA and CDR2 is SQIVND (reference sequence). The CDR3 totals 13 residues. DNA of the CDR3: TGTGCCAGTACAGAACAGGGGATCGGTGGCTACACCTTC. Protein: CASTEQGIGGYTF.

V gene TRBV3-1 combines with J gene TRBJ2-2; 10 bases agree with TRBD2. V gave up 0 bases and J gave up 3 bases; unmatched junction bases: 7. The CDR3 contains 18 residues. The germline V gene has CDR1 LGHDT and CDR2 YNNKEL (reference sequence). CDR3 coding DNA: TGTGCCAGCAGCCAAGAGCATAGCGGGGGGCCCTACACCGGGGAGCTGTTTTTT. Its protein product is CASSQEHSGGPYTGELFF.

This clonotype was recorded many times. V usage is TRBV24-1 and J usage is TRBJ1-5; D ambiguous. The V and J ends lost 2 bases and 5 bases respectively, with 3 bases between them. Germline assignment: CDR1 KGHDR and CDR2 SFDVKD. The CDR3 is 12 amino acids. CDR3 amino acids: CATSDSDQPQHF. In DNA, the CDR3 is TGTGCCACCAGTGATTCGGATCAGCCCCAGCATTTT.